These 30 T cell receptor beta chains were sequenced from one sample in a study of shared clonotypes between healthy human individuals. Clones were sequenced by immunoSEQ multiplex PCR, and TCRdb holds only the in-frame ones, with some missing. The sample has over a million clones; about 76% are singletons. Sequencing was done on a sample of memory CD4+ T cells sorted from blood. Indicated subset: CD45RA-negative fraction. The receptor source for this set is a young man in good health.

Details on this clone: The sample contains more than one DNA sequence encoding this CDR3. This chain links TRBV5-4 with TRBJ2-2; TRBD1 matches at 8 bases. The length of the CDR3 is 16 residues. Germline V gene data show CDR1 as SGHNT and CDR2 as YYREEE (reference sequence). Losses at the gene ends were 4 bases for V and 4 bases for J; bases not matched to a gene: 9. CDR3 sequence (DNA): TGTGCCAGCAGCCCACCTGGACAGGGCCGCACCGGGGAGCTGTTTTTT. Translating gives CASSPPGQGRTGELFF.

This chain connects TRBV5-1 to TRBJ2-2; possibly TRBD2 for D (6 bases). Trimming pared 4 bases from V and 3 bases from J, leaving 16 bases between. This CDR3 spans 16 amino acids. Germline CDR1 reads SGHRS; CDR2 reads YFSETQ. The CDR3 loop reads CASSPRGSGYTGELFF. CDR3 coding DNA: TGCGCCAGCAGCCCCCGGGGTAGCGGTTACACCGGGGAGCTGTTTTTT.

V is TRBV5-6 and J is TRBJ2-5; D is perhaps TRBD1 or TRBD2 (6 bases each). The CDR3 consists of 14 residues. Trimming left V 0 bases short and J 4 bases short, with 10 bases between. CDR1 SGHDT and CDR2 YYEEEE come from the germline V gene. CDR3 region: CASSLGGGIETQYF. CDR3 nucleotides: TGTGCCAGCAGCTTGGGAGGGGGGATAGAGACCCAGTACTTC. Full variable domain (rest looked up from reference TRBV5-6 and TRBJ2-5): DAGVTQSPTHLIKTRGQQVTLRCSPKSGHDTVSWYQQALGQGPQFIFQYYEEEERQRGNFPDRFSGHQFPNYSSELNVNALLLGDSALYLCASSLGGGIETQYFGPGTRLLVL.

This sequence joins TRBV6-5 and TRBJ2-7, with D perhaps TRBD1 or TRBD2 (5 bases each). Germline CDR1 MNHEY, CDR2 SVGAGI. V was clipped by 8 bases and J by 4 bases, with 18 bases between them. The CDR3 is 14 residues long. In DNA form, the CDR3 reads TGTGCCAGCTCGAACCCGGGACGGGGATACGAGCAGTACTTC. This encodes CASSNPGRGYEQYF.

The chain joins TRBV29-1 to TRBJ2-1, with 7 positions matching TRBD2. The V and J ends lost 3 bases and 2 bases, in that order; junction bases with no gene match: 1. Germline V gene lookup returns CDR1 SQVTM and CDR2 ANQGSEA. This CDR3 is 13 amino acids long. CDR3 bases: TGCAGCGTTGAGGGGAGGGCCTACAATGAGCAGTTCTTC. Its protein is CSVEGRAYNEQFF.

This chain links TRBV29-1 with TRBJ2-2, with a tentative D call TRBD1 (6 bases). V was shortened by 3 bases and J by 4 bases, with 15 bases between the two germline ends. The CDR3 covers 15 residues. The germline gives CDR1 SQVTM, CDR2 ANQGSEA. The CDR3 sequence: CSVDSGTSFTGELFF. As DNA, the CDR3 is TGCAGCGTTGACTCCGGGACATCCTTCACCGGGGAGCTGTTTTTT.

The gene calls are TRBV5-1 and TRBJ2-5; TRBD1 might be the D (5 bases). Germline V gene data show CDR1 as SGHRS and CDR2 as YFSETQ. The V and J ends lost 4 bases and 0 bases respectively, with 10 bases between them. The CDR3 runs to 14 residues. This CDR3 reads CASSAAGYQETQYF. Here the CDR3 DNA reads TGCGCCAGCAGCGCGGCAGGGTACCAAGAGACCCAGTACTTC.

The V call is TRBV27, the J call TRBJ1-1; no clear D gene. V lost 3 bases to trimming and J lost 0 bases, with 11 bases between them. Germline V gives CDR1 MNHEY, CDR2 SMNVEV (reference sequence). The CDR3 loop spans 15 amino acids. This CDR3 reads CASSLRGYMNTEAFF. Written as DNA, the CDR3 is TGTGCCAGCAGTTTGCGTGGATACATGAACACTGAAGCTTTCTTT.

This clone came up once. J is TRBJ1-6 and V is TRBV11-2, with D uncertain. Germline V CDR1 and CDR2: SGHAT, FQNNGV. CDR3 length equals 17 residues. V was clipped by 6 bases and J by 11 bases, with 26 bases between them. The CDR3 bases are TGTGCCAGCAGGCCGATCTCCAAACGTTCACAAACGACACCCCTCCACTTT. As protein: CASRPISKRSQTTPLHF. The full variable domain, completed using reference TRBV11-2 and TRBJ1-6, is EAGVAQSPRYKIIEKRQSVAFWCNPISGHATLYWYQQILGQGPKLLIQFQNNGVVDDSQLPKDRFSAERLKGVDSTLKIQPAKLEDSAVYLCASRPISKRSQTTPLHFGNGTRLTVT.

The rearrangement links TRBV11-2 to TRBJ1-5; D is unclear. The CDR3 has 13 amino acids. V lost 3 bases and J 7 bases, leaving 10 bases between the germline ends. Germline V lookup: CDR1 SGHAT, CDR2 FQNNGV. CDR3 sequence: CASSFSEFQPQHF. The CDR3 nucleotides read TGTGCCAGCAGCTTTTCGGAATTCCAGCCCCAGCATTTT.

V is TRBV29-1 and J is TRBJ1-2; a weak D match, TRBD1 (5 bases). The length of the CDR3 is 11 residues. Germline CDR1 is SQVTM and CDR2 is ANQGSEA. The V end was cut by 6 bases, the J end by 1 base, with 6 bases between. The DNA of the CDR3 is TGCAGCGTACAGGATAACTATGGCTACACCTTC. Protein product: CSVQDNYGYTF.

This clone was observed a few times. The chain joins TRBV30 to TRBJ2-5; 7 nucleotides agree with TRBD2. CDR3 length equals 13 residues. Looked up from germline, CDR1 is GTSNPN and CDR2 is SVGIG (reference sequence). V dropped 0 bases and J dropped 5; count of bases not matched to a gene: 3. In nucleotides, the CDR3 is TGTGCCTGGAGTGTATCCGGGAGGGAGACCCAGTACTTC. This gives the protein CAWSVSGRETQYF.

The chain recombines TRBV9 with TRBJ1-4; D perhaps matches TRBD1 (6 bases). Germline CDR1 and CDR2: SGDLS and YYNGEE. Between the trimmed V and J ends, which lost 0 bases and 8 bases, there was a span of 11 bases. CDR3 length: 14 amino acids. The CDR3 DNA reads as TGTGCCAGCAGCGTAGGGGGCAGGGGCGAAAAACTGTTTTTT. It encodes CASSVGGRGEKLFF.

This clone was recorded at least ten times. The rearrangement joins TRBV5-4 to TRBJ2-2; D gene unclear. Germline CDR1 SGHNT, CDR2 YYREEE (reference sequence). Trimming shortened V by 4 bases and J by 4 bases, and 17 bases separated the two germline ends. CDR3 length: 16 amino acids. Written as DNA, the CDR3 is TGTGCCAGCAGCCCCACGGTCGGATCGGGCACCGGGGAGCTGTTTTTT. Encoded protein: CASSPTVGSGTGELFF.

In DNA, the CDR3 is TGCAGCGTCGGACAGGGGGCAGGAAGAGAGACCCAGTACTTC. The encoded protein is CSVGQGAGRETQYF. The chain recombines TRBV29-1 with TRBJ2-5, with 11 bases matching TRBD1. The V segment lost 6 bases and the J segment 4 bases; nucleotides outside the gene matches: 7. Germline lookup yields CDR1 SQVTM and CDR2 ANQGSEA. The CDR3 is 14 amino acids.

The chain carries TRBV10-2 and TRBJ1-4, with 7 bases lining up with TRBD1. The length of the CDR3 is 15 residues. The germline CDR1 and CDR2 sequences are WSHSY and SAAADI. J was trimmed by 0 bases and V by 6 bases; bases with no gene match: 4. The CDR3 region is CASRRDSSTNEKLFF. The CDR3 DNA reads TGCGCCAGCAGGCGGGACAGCTCAACTAATGAAAAACTGTTTTTT.

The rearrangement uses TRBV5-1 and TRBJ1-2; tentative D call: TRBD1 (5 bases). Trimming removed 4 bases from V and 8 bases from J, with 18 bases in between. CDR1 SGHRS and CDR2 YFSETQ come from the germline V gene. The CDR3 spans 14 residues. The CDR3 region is CASSQTLQGRGYTF. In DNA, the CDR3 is TGCGCCAGCAGCCAGACTTTGCAGGGTCGGGGCTACACCTTC.

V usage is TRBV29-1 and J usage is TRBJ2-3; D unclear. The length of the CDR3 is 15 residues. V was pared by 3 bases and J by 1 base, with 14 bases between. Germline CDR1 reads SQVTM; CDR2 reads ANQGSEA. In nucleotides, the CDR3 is TGCAGCGTTGATTCGTCAGGCGGACGCACAGATACGCAGTATTTT. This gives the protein CSVDSSGGRTDTQYF.

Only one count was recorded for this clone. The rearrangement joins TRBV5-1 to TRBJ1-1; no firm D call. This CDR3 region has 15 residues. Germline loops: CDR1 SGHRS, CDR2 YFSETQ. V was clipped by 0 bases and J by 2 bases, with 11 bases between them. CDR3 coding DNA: TGCGCCAGCAGCTTGGGATCGGGATCTAACACTGAAGCTTTCTTT. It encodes CASSLGSGSNTEAFF.

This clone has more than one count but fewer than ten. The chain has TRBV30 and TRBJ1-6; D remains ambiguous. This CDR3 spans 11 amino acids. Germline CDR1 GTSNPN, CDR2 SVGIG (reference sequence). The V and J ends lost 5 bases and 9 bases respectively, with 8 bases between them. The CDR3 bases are TGTGCCTGGTCCCAGAGTTCACCCCTCCACTTT. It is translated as CAWSQSSPLHF.

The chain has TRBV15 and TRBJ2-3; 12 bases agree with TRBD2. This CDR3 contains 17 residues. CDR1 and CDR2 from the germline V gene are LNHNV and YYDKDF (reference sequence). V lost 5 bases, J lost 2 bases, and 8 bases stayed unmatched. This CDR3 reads CATSSELAGGTTDTQYF. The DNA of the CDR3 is TGTGCCACCAGCTCAGAGCTAGCGGGGGGGACCACAGATACGCAGTATTTT.

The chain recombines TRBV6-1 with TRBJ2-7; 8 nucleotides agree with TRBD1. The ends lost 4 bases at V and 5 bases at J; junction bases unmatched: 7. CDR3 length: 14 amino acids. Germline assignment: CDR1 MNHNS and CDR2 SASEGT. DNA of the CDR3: TGTGCCAGCAGTGCCCGGGACAGGTCCAACGAGCAGTACTTC. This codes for CASSARDRSNEQYF.

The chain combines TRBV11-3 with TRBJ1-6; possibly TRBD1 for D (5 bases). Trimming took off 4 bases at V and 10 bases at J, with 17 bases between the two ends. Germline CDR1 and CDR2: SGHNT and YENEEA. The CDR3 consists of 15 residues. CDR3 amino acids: CASSSQIHTGSPLHF. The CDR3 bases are TGTGCCAGCAGCTCCCAAATCCACACAGGATCACCCCTCCACTTT.

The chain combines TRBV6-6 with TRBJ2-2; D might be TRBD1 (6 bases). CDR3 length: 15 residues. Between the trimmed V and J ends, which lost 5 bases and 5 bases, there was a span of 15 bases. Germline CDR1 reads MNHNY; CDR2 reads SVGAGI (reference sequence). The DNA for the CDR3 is TGTGCCAGCAGTCCGGGACGGACAGATACCGGGGAGCTGTTTTTT. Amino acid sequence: CASSPGRTDTGELFF.

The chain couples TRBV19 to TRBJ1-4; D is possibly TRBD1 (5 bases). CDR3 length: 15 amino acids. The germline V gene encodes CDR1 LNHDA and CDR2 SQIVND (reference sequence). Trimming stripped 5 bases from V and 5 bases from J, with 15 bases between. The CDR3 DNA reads TGTGCCAGTAGTGTGGCGGGACGGGGAAATGAAAAACTGTTTTTT. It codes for CASSVAGRGNEKLFF.

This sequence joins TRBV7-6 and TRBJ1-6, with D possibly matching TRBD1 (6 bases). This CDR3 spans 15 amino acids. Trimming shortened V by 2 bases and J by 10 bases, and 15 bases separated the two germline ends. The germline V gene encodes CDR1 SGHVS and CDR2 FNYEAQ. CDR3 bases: TGTGCCAGCAGCTTATTGTCAGGGGAGAAATCACCCCTCCACTTT. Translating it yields CASSLLSGEKSPLHF. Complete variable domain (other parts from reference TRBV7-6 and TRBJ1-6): GAGVSQSPRYKVTKRGQDVALRCDPISGHVSLYWYRQALGQGPEFLTYFNYEAQQDKSGLPNDRFSAERPEGSISTLTIQRTEQRDSAMYRCASSLLSGEKSPLHFGNGTRLTVT.

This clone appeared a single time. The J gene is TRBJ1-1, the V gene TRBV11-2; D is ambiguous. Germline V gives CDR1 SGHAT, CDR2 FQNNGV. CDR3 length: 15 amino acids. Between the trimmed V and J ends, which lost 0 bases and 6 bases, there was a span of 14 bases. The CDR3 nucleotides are TGTGCCAGCAGCTTAGATCCCAGGAGTACGTCTGAAGCTTTCTTT. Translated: CASSLDPRSTSEAFF.

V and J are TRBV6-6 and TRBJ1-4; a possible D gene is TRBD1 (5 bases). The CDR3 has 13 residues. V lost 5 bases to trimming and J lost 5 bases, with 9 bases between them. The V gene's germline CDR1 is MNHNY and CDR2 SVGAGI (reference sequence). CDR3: CASSRQPNEKLFF. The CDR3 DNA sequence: TGTGCCAGCAGTAGACAGCCCAATGAAAAACTGTTTTTT.

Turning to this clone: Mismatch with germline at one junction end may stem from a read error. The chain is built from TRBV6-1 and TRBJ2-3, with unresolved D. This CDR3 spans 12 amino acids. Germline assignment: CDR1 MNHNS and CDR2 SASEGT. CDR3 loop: CASSESRDTQYF. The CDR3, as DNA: TGTGCCAGCAGTGAAAGCAGAGATACGCAGTATTTT.

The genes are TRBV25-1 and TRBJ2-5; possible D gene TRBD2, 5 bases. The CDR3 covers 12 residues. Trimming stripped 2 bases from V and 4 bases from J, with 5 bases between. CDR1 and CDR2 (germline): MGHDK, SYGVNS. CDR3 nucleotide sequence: TGTGCCAGCAGTGAACGGGGAGAGACCCAGTACTTC. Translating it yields CASSERGETQYF.